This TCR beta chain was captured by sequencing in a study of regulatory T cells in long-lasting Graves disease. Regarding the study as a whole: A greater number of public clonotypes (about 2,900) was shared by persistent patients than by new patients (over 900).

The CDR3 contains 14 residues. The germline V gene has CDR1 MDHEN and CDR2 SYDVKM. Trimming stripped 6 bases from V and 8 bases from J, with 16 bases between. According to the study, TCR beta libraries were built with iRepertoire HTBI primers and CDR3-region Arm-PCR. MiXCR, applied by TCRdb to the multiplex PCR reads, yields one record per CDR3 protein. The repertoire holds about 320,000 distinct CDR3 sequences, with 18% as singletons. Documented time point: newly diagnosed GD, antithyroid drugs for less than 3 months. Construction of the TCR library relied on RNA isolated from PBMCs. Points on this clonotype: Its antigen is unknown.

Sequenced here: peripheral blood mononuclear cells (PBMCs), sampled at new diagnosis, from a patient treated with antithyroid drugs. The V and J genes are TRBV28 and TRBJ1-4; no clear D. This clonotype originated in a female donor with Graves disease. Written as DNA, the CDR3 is TGTGCCAGCAGCTCCACTCCGAGCCGAGAAAAACTGTTTTTT. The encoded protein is CASSSTPSREKLFF.